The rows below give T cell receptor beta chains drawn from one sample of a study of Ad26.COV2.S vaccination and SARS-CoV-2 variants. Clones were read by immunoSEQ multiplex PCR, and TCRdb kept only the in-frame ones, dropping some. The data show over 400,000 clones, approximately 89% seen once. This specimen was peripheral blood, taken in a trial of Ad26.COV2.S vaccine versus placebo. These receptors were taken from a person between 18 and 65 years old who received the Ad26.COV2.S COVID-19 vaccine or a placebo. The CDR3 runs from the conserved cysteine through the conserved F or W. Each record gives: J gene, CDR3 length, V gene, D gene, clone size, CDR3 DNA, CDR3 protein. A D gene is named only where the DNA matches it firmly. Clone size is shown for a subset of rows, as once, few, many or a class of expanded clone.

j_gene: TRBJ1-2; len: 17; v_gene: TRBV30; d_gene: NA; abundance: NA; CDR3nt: TGTGCCTGGAGCGTCCCTTGGGAGGGGTCTTATGACTATGGCTACACCTTC; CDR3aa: CAWSVPWEGSYDYGYTF
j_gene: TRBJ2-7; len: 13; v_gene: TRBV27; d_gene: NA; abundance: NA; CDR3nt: TGTGCCAGCAGTTTGGGGGCCCCCTACGAGCAGTACTTC; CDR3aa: CASSLGAPYEQYF
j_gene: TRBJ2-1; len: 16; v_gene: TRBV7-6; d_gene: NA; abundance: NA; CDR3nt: TGTGCCAGCAGCTTAGCAGTGGGGGGTTCCTACAATGAGCAGTTCTTC; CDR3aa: CASSLAVGGSYNEQFF
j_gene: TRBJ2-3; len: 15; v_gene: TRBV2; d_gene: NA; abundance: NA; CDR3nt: TGTGCCAGCAGTGAAGGGGTGAGCTCCACAGATACGCAGTATTTT; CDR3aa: CASSEGVSSTDTQYF
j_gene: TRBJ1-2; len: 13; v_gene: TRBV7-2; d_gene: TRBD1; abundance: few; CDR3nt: TGTGCCAGCAGCTTAGTTACAGGGGATGGCTACACCTTC; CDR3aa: CASSLVTGDGYTF
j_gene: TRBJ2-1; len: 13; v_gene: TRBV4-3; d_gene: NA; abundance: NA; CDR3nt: TGCGCCAGCAGCCTGTTAATGGACAATGAGCAGTTCTTC; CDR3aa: CASSLLMDNEQFF
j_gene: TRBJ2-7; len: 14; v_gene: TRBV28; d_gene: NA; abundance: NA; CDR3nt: TGTGCCAGCACCACGATATACCCACCCTACGAGCAGTACTTC; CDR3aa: CASTTIYPPYEQYF
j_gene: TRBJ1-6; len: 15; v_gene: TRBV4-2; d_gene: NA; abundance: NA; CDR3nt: TGTGCCAGCAGCCGAGACAGCTCCTATAATTCACCCCTCCACTTT; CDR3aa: CASSRDSSYNSPLHF
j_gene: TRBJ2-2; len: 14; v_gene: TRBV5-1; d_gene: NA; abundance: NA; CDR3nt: TGCGCCAGCAGCCCCCGCTCGAACACCGGGGAGCTGTTTTTT; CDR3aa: CASSPRSNTGELFF
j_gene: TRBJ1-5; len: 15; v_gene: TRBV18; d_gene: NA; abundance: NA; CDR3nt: TGTGCCAGCTCACCACGAATGGTTCATAATCAGCCCCAGCATTTT; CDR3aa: CASSPRMVHNQPQHF
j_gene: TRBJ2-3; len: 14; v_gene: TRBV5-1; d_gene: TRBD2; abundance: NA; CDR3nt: TGCGCCAGCAGAGCGGGAGCACGAACAGATACGCAGTATTTT; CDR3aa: CASRAGARTDTQYF
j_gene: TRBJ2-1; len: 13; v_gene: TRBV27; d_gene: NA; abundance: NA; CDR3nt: TGTGCCAGCAGTTTGGACGGCGGCAATGAGCAGTTCTTC; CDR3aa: CASSLDGGNEQFF
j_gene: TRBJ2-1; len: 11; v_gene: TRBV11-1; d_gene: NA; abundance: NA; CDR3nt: TGTGCCAGCAGCTTTTCAGCGAGGCAGTTCTTC; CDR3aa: CASSFSARQFF
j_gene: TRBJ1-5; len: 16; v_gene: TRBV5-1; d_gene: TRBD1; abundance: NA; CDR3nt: TGCGCCAGCAGCCCAGGCGGGACAGGGGAGGTACAGCCCCAGCATTTT; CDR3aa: CASSPGGTGEVQPQHF
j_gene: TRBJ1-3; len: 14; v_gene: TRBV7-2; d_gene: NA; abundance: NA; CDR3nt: TGTGCCAGCAGCCAGGGTCCCTCTGGAAACACCATATATTTT; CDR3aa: CASSQGPSGNTIYF
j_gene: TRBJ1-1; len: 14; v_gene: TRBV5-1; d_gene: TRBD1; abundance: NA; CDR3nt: TGCGCCAGCAGCCGGGAGGGGGCCCCCACTGAAGCTTTCTTT; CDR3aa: CASSREGAPTEAFF
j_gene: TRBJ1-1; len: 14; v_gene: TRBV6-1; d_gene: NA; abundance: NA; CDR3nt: TGTGCCAGCAGTGAGGCGGGGGGTAGCACTGAAGCTTTCTTT; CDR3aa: CASSEAGGSTEAFF
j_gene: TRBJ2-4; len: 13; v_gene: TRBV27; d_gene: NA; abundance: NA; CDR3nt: TGTGCCAGCAGTTTTGCCAGCACAGCCATTCAGTACTTC; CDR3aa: CASSFASTAIQYF
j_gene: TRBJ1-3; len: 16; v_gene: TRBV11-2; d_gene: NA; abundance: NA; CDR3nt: TGTGCCAGCAGCTTAGTTGGCAGGGGTTCTGGAAACACCATATATTTT; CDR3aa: CASSLVGRGSGNTIYF
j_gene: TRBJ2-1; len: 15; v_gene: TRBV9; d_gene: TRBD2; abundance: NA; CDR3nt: TGTGCCAGCAGCCCAACTAGCGGGAGCCGAAAGGCGCAGTTCTTC; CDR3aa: CASSPTSGSRKAQFF
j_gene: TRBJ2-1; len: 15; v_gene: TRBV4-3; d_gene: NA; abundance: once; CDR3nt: TGCGCCAGCAGCCAAGATAGTAGCTGGCGCAATGAGCAGTTCTTC; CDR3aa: CASSQDSSWRNEQFF
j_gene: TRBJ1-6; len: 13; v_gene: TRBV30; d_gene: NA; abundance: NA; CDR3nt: TGTGCCTGGAGTATCTCCTATAATTCACCCCTCCACTTT; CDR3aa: CAWSISYNSPLHF
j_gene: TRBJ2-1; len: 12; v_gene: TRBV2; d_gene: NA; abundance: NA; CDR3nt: TGTGCCAGCAGCACATCGTACAATGAGCAGTTCTTC; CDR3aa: CASSTSYNEQFF
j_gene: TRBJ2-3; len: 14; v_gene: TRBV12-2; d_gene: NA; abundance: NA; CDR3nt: TGTGCAAGTCCAGCCCGGGAGAATGGATATACGCAGTATTTT; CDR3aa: CASPARENGYTQYF
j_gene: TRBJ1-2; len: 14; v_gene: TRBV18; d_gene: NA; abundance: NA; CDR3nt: TGTGCCAGCTCACCAGGGGGGAAAGACTATGGCTACACCTTC; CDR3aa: CASSPGGKDYGYTF
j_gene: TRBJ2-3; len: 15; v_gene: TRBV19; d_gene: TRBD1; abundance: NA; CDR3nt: TGTGCCAGTACGGACAGGGGAGGTGTCGCAGATACGCAGTATTTT; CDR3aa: CASTDRGGVADTQYF
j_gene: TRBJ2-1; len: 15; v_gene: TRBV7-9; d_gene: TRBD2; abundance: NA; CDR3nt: TGTGCCAGCAGCCTAATAGCGGGGTCTGACAATGAGCAGTTCTTC; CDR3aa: CASSLIAGSDNEQFF
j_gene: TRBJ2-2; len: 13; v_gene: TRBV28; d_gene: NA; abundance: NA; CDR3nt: TGTGCCAGCAGTTTATGGGGGTCCGGGGAGCTGTTTTTT; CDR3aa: CASSLWGSGELFF
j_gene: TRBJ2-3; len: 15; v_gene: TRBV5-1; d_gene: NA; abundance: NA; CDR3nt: TGCGCCAGCAGCTTCAGGCAGGGAGGCCCAGATACGCAGTATTTT; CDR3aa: CASSFRQGGPDTQYF
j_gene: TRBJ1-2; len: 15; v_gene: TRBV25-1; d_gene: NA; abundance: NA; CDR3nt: TGTGCCAGCAGTGAAGTGGACAGCTCGGGGACTGGCTACACCTTC; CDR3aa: CASSEVDSSGTGYTF
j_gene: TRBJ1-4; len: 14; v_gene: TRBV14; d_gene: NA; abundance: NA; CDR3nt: TGTGCCAGCAGCCAAGACTGGGGGAGTGAAAAACTGTTTTTT; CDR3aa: CASSQDWGSEKLFF
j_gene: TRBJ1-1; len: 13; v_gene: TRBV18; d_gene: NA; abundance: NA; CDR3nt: TGTGCCAGCTCACCAGAAGGGGGGAGTGAAGCTTTCTTT; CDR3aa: CASSPEGGSEAFF
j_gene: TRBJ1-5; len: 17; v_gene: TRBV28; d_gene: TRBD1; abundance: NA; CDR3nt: TGTGCCAGCAGCCTCCCGGACAGGGGGCTTCCCAATCAGCCCCAGCATTTT; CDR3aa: CASSLPDRGLPNQPQHF
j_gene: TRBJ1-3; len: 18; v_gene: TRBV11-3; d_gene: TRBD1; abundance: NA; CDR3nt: TGTGCCAGCAGCTTAGATAGAGAGGAGGCAGGGGGGGGAAACACCATATATTTT; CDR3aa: CASSLDREEAGGGNTIYF
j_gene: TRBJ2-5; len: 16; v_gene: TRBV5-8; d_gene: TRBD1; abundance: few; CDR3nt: TGTGCCAGCAGCCGGTCTGGGACAGCGGACGAAGAGACCCAGTACTTC; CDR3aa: CASSRSGTADEETQYF
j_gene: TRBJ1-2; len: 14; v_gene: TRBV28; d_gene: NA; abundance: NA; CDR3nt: TGTGCCAGCAACTCCCTCGGCATTATCTATGGCTACACCTTC; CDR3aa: CASNSLGIIYGYTF
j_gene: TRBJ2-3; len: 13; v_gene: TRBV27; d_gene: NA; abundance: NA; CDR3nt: TGTGCCAGCAGTTTAAAGACGCAAGATACGCAGTATTTT; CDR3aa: CASSLKTQDTQYF
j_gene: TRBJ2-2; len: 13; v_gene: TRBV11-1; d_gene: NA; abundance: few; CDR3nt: TGTGCCAGCAGCCGTATGTTCACCGGGGAGCTGTTTTTT; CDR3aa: CASSRMFTGELFF
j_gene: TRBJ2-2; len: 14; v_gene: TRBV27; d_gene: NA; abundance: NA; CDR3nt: TGTGCCAGCAGTTTATCGGGCAGGGACGGGGAGCTGTTTTTT; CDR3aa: CASSLSGRDGELFF
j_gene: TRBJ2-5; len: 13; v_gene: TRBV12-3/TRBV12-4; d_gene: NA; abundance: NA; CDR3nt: TGTGCCAGCAGTTTGAATAGGGGTGAGACCCAGTACTTC; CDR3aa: CASSLNRGETQYF
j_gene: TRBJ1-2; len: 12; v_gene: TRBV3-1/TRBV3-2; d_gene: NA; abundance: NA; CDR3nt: TGTGCCAGCAGCCCCTCCGGGGTCGGCTACACCTTC; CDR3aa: CASSPSGVGYTF
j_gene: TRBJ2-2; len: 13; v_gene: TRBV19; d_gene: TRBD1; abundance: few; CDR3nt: TGTGCCATTCAAACAGGGGGCACCGGGGAGCTGTTTTTT; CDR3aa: CAIQTGGTGELFF
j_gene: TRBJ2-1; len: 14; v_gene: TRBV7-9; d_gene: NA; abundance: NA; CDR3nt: TGTGCCAGCAGCTTAGTGGGGGGAAACAATGAGCAGTTCTTC; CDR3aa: CASSLVGGNNEQFF
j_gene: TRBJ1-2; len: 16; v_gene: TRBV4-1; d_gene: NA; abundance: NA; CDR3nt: TGCGCCAGCAGCCGAACGGCCGGGTCGGATAACTATGGCTACACCTTC; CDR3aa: CASSRTAGSDNYGYTF
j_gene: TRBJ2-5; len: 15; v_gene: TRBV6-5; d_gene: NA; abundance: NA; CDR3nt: TGTGCCAGCAGTTACGACAACTCAGACTTCGAGACCCAGTACTTC; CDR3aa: CASSYDNSDFETQYF
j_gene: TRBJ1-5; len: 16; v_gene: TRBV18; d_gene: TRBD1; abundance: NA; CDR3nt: TGTGCCAGCTCACCACCGGGACAGGGTCGGGATCAGCCCCAGCATTTT; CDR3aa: CASSPPGQGRDQPQHF
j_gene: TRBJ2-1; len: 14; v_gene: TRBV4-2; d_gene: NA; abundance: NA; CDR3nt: TGTGCCAGCTCGCGGGCAGGACCGTACAATGAGCAGTTCTTC; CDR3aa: CASSRAGPYNEQFF
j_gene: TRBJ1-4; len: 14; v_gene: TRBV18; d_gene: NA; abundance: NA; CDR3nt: TGTGCCAGCTCCTCGGGTCACGGGGATGAAAAACTGTTTTTT; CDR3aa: CASSSGHGDEKLFF
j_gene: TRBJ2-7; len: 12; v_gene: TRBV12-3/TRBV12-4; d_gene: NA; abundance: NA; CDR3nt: TGTGCCAGCAGTTTAAGACGGGACGAGCAGTACTTC; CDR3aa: CASSLRRDEQYF
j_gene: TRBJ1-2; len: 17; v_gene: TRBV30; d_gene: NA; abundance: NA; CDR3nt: TGTGCCTGGAGTGTGTTGCGTTTGGGTCCCTTTTTTTATGGCTACACCTTC; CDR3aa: CAWSVLRLGPFFYGYTF
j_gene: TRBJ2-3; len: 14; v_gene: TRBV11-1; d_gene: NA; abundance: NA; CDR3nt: TGTGCCAGCAGCTCCCGTGTAGGCACAGATACGCAGTATTTT; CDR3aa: CASSSRVGTDTQYF
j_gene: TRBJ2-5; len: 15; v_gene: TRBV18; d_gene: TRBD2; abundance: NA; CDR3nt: TGTGCCAGCTCACCTCAATCGACTAGCCGGGAGACCCAGTACTTC; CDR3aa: CASSPQSTSRETQYF
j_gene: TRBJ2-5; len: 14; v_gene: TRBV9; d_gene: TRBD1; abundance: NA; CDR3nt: TGTGCCAGCAGCGTAGCAGGGGGCGCCGAGACCCAGTACTTC; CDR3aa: CASSVAGGAETQYF
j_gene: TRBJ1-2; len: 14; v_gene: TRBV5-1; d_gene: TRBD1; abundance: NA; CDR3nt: TGCGCCAGCAGCTTGACAGGGGACGACTATGGCTACACCTTC; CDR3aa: CASSLTGDDYGYTF
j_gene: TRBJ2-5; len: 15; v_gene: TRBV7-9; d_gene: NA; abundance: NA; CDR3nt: TGTGCCAGCAGCTTACTCCTACACAGGAAAGAGACCCAGTACTTC; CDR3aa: CASSLLLHRKETQYF
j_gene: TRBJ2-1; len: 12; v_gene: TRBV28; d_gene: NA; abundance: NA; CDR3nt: TGTGCCAGCAGCCGGGGATACAATGAGCAGTTCTTC; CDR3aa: CASSRGYNEQFF
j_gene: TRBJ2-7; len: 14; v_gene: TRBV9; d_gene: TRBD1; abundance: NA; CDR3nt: TGTGCCAGCAGCGTAGGTGGGACAGGGGCCGAGCAGTACTTC; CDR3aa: CASSVGGTGAEQYF